A selection of T cell receptor beta chains follows, all from one sample in a study of long-term antiretroviral therapy in people with HIV. Profiling relied on immunoSEQ multiplex PCR, and the TCRdb table lists in-frame clones only, not all of them. The repertoire has over 20,000 clones, about 85% of them found once; the top ten carry roughly an eighth. The sequences come from unsorted PBMCs, collected 1.6 years after starting antiretroviral therapy. The receptors come from a man aged 40-55 years with HIV. CDR3s include the opening cysteine and the closing phenylalanine or tryptophan. Each record gives: CDR3 length, V gene, D gene, clone size, J gene, CDR3 protein, CDR3 DNA. The D gene is left open where the match is weak. Some rows mark clone size as missing; the rest say once, few, many or name a class of expanded clone.

>16|TRBV6-5|NA|medium-sized|TRBJ2-7
CASSYSRGAGLHEQYF
TGTGCCAGCAGTTACTCGAGGGGGGCAGGGTTACACGAGCAGTACTTC
>17|TRBV5-5|TRBD2|NA|TRBJ2-1
CASSLYVTSVSYNEQFF
TGTGCCAGCAGCTTGTACGTGACTAGCGTCTCCTACAATGAGCAGTTCTTC
>15|TRBV6-1|NA|NA|TRBJ2-7
CASSETGRAGYEQYF
TGTGCCAGCAGTGAAACGGGCAGGGCGGGCTACGAGCAGTACTTC
>17|TRBV7-9|TRBD2|NA|TRBJ2-7
CASSSPGAGGGTYEQYF
TGTGCCAGCAGCTCACCCGGGGCGGGGGGCGGCACCTACGAGCAGTACTTC
>12|TRBV7-6|NA|NA|TRBJ2-7
CASSPDRYEQYF
TGTGCCAGCAGCCCGGACCGCTACGAGCAGTACTTC
>17|TRBV5-1|TRBD1|NA|TRBJ1-1
CASSLSETGIGGTEAFF
TGCGCCAGCAGCTTGTCAGAGACAGGGATAGGTGGCACTGAAGCTTTCTTT
>12|TRBV10-3|NA|NA|TRBJ1-5
CAISGSNQPQHF
TGTGCCATCAGTGGTTCCAATCAGCCCCAGCATTTT
>14|TRBV19|NA|NA|TRBJ1-2
CASSTLTGYYGYTF
TGTGCCAGTAGTACCCTTACTGGGTACTATGGCTACACCTTC
>13|TRBV10-3|NA|NA|TRBJ1-1
CAIVQAVNTEAFF
TGTGCCATCGTGCAGGCCGTGAACACTGAAGCTTTCTTT
>13|TRBV10-3|TRBD2|NA|TRBJ2-1
CAITAGAYNEQFF
TGTGCCATCACGGCGGGAGCCTACAATGAGCAGTTCTTC
>15|TRBV5-1|NA|NA|TRBJ2-3
CASSISTGNTDTQYF
TGCGCCAGCAGCATATCGACAGGAAACACAGATACGCAGTATTTT
>13|TRBV11-3|NA|few|TRBJ1-1
CASSQGMNTEAFF
TGTGCCAGCAGCCAGGGGATGAACACTGAAGCTTTCTTT
>16|TRBV5-4|TRBD1|once|TRBJ2-2
CASSSSDRANTGELFF
TGTGCCAGCAGCTCGAGTGACAGGGCTAACACCGGGGAGCTGTTTTTT
>15|TRBV30|NA|NA|TRBJ1-5
CAWSPDRLAGQPQHF
TGTGCCTGGAGTCCCGACAGGCTGGCGGGTCAGCCCCAGCATTTT
>13|TRBV28|NA|NA|TRBJ1-2
CASSVGISRGYTF
TGTGCCAGCAGTGTCGGCATTTCGAGGGGCTACACCTTC
>13|TRBV25-1|NA|NA|TRBJ2-7
CASTDEGGYEQYF
TGTGCCAGTACAGATGAAGGGGGCTACGAGCAGTACTTC
>14|TRBV10-3|NA|NA|TRBJ1-5
CATREAGDRQPQHF
TGTGCCACCCGGGAGGCAGGGGACCGGCAGCCCCAGCATTTT
>15|TRBV27|NA|NA|TRBJ2-2
CASSSPASNTGELFF
TGTGCCAGCAGTTCCCCCGCTTCGAACACCGGGGAGCTGTTTTTT
>13|TRBV6-5|NA|NA|TRBJ2-7
CASSHQGAQEQYF
TGTGCCAGCAGTCACCAGGGAGCTCAAGAGCAGTACTTC
>13|TRBV5-1|NA|NA|TRBJ2-1
CASSPDSYNEQFF
TGCGCCAGCAGCCCCGACTCCTACAATGAGCAGTTCTTC
>15|TRBV6-5|NA|NA|TRBJ1-4
CASSYLAATNEKLFF
TGTGCCAGCAGTTACTTAGCCGCAACTAATGAAAAACTGTTTTTT
>14|TRBV2|NA|NA|TRBJ1-3
CASRTGPSGNTIYF
TGTGCCAGCAGAACGGGGCCGAGCGGAAACACCATATATTTT
>14|TRBV18|NA|NA|TRBJ2-3
CASSPPGFTDTQYF
TGTGCCAGCTCACCACCGGGGTTCACAGATACGCAGTATTTT
>11|TRBV11-2|NA|NA|TRBJ1-4
CASSLGEKLFF
TGTGCCAGCAGCTTAGGTGAAAAACTGTTTTTT
>11|TRBV28|NA|NA|TRBJ2-7
CASRRNYEQYF
TGTGCCAGCCGACGGAACTACGAGCAGTACTTC
>14|TRBV2|TRBD1|NA|TRBJ1-2
CASSERGPEYGYTF
TGTGCCAGCAGTGAAAGGGGGCCGGAGTATGGCTACACCTTC
>16|TRBV15|TRBD2|NA|TRBJ2-3
CATSPLAGGNTDTQYF
TGTGCCACCAGTCCACTAGCGGGGGGTAACACAGATACGCAGTATTTT
>13|TRBV6-5|NA|few|TRBJ1-2
CATGPGSNYGYTF
TGTGCCACCGGTCCGGGTTCTAACTATGGCTACACCTTC